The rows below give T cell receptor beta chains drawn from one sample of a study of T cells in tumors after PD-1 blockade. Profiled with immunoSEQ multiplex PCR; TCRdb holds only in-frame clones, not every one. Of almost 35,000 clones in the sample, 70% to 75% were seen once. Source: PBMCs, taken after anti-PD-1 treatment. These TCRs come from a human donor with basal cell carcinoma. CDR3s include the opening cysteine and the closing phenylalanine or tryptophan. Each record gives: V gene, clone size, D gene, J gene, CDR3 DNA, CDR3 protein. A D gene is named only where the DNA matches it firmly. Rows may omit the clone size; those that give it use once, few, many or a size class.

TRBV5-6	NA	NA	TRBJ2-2	TGTGCCAGCAGCTTGACTAGGTCTGACACCGGGGAGCTGTTTTTT	CASSLTRSDTGELFF
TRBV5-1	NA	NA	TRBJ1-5	TGCGCCAGCAGCCCGGGAGAGATAAGCAATCAGCCCCAGCATTTT	CASSPGEISNQPQHF
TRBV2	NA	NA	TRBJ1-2	TGTGCCGGACAACAGGTACCGGACTTTGGCTACACCTTC	CAGQQVPDFGYTF
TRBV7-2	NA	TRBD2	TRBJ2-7	TGTGCCAGCAGCCTTGGGACTAGCGGGGGATTCTACGAGCAGTACTTC	CASSLGTSGGFYEQYF
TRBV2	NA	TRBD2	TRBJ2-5	TGTGCCAGCAGGATAGCGGGAGGGGAGACCCAGTACTTC	CASRIAGGETQYF
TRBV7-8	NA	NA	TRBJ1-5	TGTGCCAGCAGCTCCGGGGGGCCCCAGCATTTT	CASSSGGPQHF
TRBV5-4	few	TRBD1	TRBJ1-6	TGTGCCAGCAGCTTTGGACAGGGCTATTCACCCCTCCACTTT	CASSFGQGYSPLHF
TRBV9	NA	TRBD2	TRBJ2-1	TGTGCCAGCAGCTTCGGGACTAGTCGGGCCTACAATGAGCAGTTCTTC	CASSFGTSRAYNEQFF
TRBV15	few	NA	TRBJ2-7	TGTGCCACCAGCAGAGAACCGACAGGTTCCTACGAGCAGTACTTC	CATSREPTGSYEQYF
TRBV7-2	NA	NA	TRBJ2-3	TGTGCCAGCAGCTCCTTAGGTCGAGCAGATACGCAGTATTTT	CASSSLGRADTQYF
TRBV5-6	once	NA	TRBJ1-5	TGTGCCAGCAGCTTGGCCAAGGCGGCGTTTAAGGAGCCCCAGCATTTT	CASSLAKAAFKEPQHF
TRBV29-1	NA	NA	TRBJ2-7	TGCAGCGTTGAAGTTGCACTCACTTACGAGCAGTACTTC	CSVEVALTYEQYF
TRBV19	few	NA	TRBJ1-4	TGTGCCAGTAGGGCCATAAGGACGGCAACTAATGAAAAACTGTTTTTT	CASRAIRTATNEKLFF
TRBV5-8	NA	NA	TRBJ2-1	TGTGCCAGCAGGCGAAGCGGAAATGAGCAGTTCTTC	CASRRSGNEQFF
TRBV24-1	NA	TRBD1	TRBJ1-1	TGTGCCACCCGACAGGGGGCAGGCACTGAAGCTTTCTTT	CATRQGAGTEAFF
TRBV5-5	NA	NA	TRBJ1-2	TGTGCCAGCAGCCTTGGCACCTATGGCTACACCTTC	CASSLGTYGYTF
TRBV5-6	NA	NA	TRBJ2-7	TGTGCCAGCAGCCGACCGGCTTACGAGCAGTACTTC	CASSRPAYEQYF
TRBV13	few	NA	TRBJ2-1	TGTGCCAGCAGCGCTAACAGGGACTTCGGTGAGCAGTTCTTC	CASSANRDFGEQFF
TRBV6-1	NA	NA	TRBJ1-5	TGTGCCAGCAGTGATGGGGTTGGCCAGAATCAGCCCCAGCATTTT	CASSDGVGQNQPQHF
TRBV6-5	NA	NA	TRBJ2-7	TGTGCCAGCAGTCCACCGGGAAAAAACGAGCAGTACTTC	CASSPPGKNEQYF
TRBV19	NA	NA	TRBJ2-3	TGTGCCAGTAGTATTCCTGGCAGGGGAACAGATACGCAGTATTTT	CASSIPGRGTDTQYF
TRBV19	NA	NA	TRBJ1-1	TGTGCCAGTAGTATAAAAGGGACGCAGAACACTGAAGCTTTCTTT	CASSIKGTQNTEAFF
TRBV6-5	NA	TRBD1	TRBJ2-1	TGTGCCAGCACCTGGGACAGAGACTACAATGAGCAGTTCTTC	CASTWDRDYNEQFF
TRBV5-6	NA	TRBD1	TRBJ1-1	TGTGCCAGCAGGATGGCAGGGGGAACTGAAGCTTTCTTT	CASRMAGGTEAFF
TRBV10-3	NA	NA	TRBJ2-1	TGTGCCATCAGTCTGTCGCTCATGAGCTCCTACAATGAGCAGTTCTTC	CAISLSLMSSYNEQFF
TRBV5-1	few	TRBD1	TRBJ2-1	TGCGCCAGCAGCTTACAGGGGAATGAGCAGTTCTTC	CASSLQGNEQFF
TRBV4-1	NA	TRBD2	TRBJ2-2	TGCGCCAGCAGCCAAGAGGGGGGACTAGCGGGAGATCCGAACACCGGGGAGCTGTTTTTT	CASSQEGGLAGDPNTGELFF
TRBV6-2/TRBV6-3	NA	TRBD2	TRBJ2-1	TGTGCCAGCAGTCAACTTCCGGGACTAGCGGGAGTTTTCTACAATGAGCAGTTCTTC	CASSQLPGLAGVFYNEQFF
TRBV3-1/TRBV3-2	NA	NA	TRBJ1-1	TGTGCCAGCAGCCAAGGTCAGGTCTTGAACACTGAAGCTTTCTTT	CASSQGQVLNTEAFF
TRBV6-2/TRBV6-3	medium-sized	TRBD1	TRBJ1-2	TGTGCCAGCAGTTCGACAGGGAGGACTCATCAGGGCTACACCTTC	CASSSTGRTHQGYTF
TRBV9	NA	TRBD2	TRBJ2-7	TGTGCCAGCAGCGTAGAGACTAGCGGCCCTGGGGTCTACGAGCAGTACTTC	CASSVETSGPGVYEQYF
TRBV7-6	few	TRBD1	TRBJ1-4	TGTGCCAGCAGCCCCGGGACAGGAGGCGAAAAACTGTTTTTT	CASSPGTGGEKLFF
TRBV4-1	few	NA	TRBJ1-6	TGCGCCAGCAGCCAATTCGACGGATACGTTTCACCCCTCCACTTT	CASSQFDGYVSPLHF
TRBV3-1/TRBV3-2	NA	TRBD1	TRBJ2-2	TGTGCCAGCAGCCAAGAAAGGATAATGGGACAGGGTACCGGGGAGCTGTTTTTT	CASSQERIMGQGTGELFF
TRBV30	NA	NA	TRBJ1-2	TGTGCCTGGAGCCCGGCGGATTACTATGGCTACACCTTC	CAWSPADYYGYTF
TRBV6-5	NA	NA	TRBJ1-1	TGTGCCAGCAGCCCCCTCAGGGCGGATTGGGCTTTCTTT	CASSPLRADWAFF
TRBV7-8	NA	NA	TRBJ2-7	TGTGCCAGCAGCTTTCGGCAGGGTTCCTACGAGCAGTACTTC	CASSFRQGSYEQYF
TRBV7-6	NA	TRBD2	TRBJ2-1	TGTGCCAGCAGCTTAGACTGGGGGGGGGATGAGCAGTTCTTC	CASSLDWGGDEQFF
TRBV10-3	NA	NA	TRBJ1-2	TGTGCCATCAGTGAAGAGGGAATTTATGGCTACACCTTC	CAISEEGIYGYTF
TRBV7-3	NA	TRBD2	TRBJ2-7	TGTGCCAGCAGCTCCGGGACTAGCGCGAACGAGCAGTACTTC	CASSSGTSANEQYF
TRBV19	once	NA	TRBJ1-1	TGTGCCAGTAGCGCAGGGGCGCGCACTGAAGCTTTCTTT	CASSAGARTEAFF
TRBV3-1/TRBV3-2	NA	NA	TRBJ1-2	TGTGCCAGCAGCGCACGGAGCTATGGCTACACCTTC	CASSARSYGYTF
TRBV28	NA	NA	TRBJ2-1	TGTGCCAGCAGTTGGGGTTGGGGGGCGGATGAGCAGTTCTTC	CASSWGWGADEQFF
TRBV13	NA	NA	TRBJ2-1	TGTGCCAGCAGCGGGTTAGGGGCTAGCCCACTGACACCTACGGAGTTCTTC	CASSGLGASPLTPTEFF
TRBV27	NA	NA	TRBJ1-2	TGTGCCAGCAGTTCATCAGGGGCGATTAACTATGGCTACACCTTC	CASSSSGAINYGYTF
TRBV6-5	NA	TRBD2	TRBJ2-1	TGTGCCAGTTTACTAGCGGGGAGTGAGCAGTTCTTC	CASLLAGSEQFF